The rows below give T cell receptor beta chains drawn from one sample of a study of long-term antiretroviral therapy in people with HIV. Clones were read by immunoSEQ multiplex PCR, and TCRdb kept only the in-frame ones, dropping some. This table holds under 30,000 clones, about 94% found once. Sequencing was performed on unsorted PBMCs, taken around 7.4 years after starting antiretroviral therapy. The receptors here all came from a man aged 50 or older with HIV. CDR3s include the opening cysteine and the closing phenylalanine or tryptophan. A D gene is named only where the DNA matches it firmly. Expanded clones get a size class; other rows say once, few or many, or leave the size out.

-,TRBV4-2,-,TRBJ1-4,CASSQDYRAGGEKLFF,TGTGCCAGCAGCCAAGACTATAGGGCCGGGGGGGAAAAACTGTTTTTT
-,TRBV6-5,-,TRBJ1-1,CASSYSGRIEAFF,TGTGCCAGCAGTTACTCGGGACGGATTGAAGCTTTCTTT
-,TRBV2,-,TRBJ2-3,CASGGTSTDTQYF,TGTGCCAGCGGGGGGACTAGCACAGATACGCAGTATTTT
-,TRBV2,-,TRBJ1-2,CASSYNYGYTF,TGTGCCAGCAGCTACAACTATGGCTACACCTTC
TRBD2,TRBV30,-,TRBJ2-7,CAWARTSGAGEQYF,TGTGCCTGGGCCCGGACTAGCGGGGCGGGCGAGCAGTACTTC
-,TRBV11-3,-,TRBJ2-2,CASSPGGDTGELFF,TGTGCCAGCAGCCCTGGTGGGGACACCGGGGAGCTGTTTTTT
TRBD1,TRBV6-5,-,TRBJ2-2,CASSYGQGSFGELFF,TGTGCCAGCAGCTACGGACAGGGCTCCTTCGGGGAGCTGTTTTTT
-,TRBV7-2,-,TRBJ2-1,CASSISRDSYNEQFF,TGTGCCAGCAGCATAAGTAGGGACTCCTACAATGAGCAGTTCTTC
-,TRBV27,-,TRBJ1-5,CASSLKAPNQPQHF,TGTGCCAGCAGTCTTAAAGCCCCCAATCAGCCCCAGCATTTT
TRBD1,TRBV5-1,-,TRBJ2-7,CASSLGDSSMYEQYF,TGCGCCAGCAGCTTGGGGGACAGCTCCATGTACGAGCAGTACTTC
-,TRBV7-9,-,TRBJ2-3,CASSLQDSAVDTQYF,TGTGCCAGCAGCTTACAGGACTCTGCAGTAGATACGCAGTATTTT
-,TRBV15,-,TRBJ2-4,CATTRDIQIAKNIQYF,TGTGCCACAACCCGGGACATCCAAATAGCCAAAAACATTCAGTACTTC
TRBD1,TRBV5-1,-,TRBJ2-3,CASSLEGTGGLADTQYF,TGCGCCAGCAGCTTGGAAGGGACAGGGGGCCTAGCGGATACGCAGTATTTT
TRBD1,TRBV6-7,-,TRBJ2-5,CASRKYRDRGQSGETQYF,TGTGCCAGCAGGAAATACCGGGACAGGGGGCAATCGGGAGAGACCCAGTACTTC
-,TRBV5-6,-,TRBJ1-2,CASSRRWAGDGYTF,TGTGCCAGCAGCCGGAGGTGGGCGGGAGATGGCTACACCTTC
TRBD1,TRBV4-3,-,TRBJ2-4,CASSLGIRDSLAKNIQYF,TGCGCCAGCAGCCTAGGTATCCGGGACAGTCTAGCCAAAAACATTCAGTACTTC
TRBD2,TRBV7-2,-,TRBJ2-3,CASSLAPSGGPPTDTQYF,TGTGCCAGCAGCTTAGCCCCTAGCGGGGGGCCCCCGACAGATACGCAGTATTTT
TRBD2,TRBV5-1,-,TRBJ2-2,CASSPVSGGEPGELFF,TGCGCCAGCAGCCCGGTCAGCGGGGGGGAACCCGGGGAGCTGTTTTTT
-,TRBV27,once,TRBJ2-7,CASSLAKTYEQYF,TGTGCCAGCAGTTTAGCAAAGACCTACGAGCAGTACTTC
-,TRBV19,-,TRBJ1-5,CASSIDRASQPQHF,TGTGCCAGTAGTATAGATCGGGCGTCCCAGCCCCAGCATTTT
-,TRBV19,-,TRBJ1-2,CASSPRSYGYTF,TGTGCCAGTAGTCCCAGGTCGTATGGCTACACCTTC
-,TRBV6-1,-,TRBJ2-7,CASSEGGPSYEQYF,TGTGCCAGCAGTGAAGGCGGCCCCTCCTACGAGCAGTACTTC
TRBD2,TRBV5-6,-,TRBJ2-3,CASSLSSGAPDITDTQYF,TGTGCCAGCAGCTTGTCCAGCGGGGCCCCCGATATCACAGATACGCAGTATTTT
-,TRBV6-5,-,TRBJ2-7,CASSSIVSYPYEQYF,TGTGCCAGCAGTTCCATCGTATCTTACCCCTACGAGCAGTACTTC
TRBD1,TRBV2,-,TRBJ1-5,CASRGQVGGQPQHF,TGTGCCAGCAGGGGACAGGTCGGCGGCCAGCCCCAGCATTTT
-,TRBV6-1,-,TRBJ2-7,CASSTGPSYEQYF,TGTGCCAGCAGTACAGGGCCTTCCTACGAGCAGTACTTC
-,TRBV6-5,-,TRBJ2-7,CASSSDPYEQYF,TGTGCCAGCAGTTCGGACCCCTACGAGCAGTACTTC
-,TRBV6-1,once,TRBJ2-4,CASSEVRFGFNSLAKNIQYF,TGTGCCAGCAGTGAAGTGAGGTTTGGGTTTAACTCACTAGCCAAAAACATTCAGTACTTC
TRBD1,TRBV6-5,few,TRBJ1-2,CATSEGATNYGYTF,TGTGCCACCTCAGAGGGGGCAACTAACTATGGCTACACCTTC
-,TRBV2,-,TRBJ1-2,CASSSRNYGYTF,TGTGCCAGCAGTTCCAGGAACTATGGCTACACCTTC
-,TRBV9,-,TRBJ2-1,CASSVRGEAYNEQFF,TGTGCCAGCAGCGTTAGGGGTGAAGCCTACAATGAGCAGTTCTTC
-,TRBV19,once,TRBJ1-4,CASTERGSKGEKLFF,TGTGCCAGTACCGAAAGAGGGTCGAAGGGGGAAAAACTGTTTTTT
TRBD1,TRBV2,-,TRBJ1-2,CASSNRLTGDGYTF,TGTGCCAGCAGCAACCGCCTGACAGGGGACGGCTACACCTTC
TRBD1,TRBV5-4,-,TRBJ2-3,CASSPGQGPGTDTQYF,TGTGCCAGCAGCCCCGGACAGGGCCCGGGCACAGATACGCAGTATTTT
-,TRBV6-4,-,TRBJ1-2,CASRPSGGANYGYTF,TGTGCCAGCCGACCCTCGGGGGGAGCTAACTATGGCTACACCTTC
TRBD2,TRBV7-6,once,TRBJ2-1,CASSMGLAGGLDEQFF,TGTGCCAGCAGCATGGGACTAGCGGGGGGGCTTGATGAGCAGTTCTTC
-,TRBV30,-,TRBJ2-7,CAWSVNLHEQYF,TGTGCCTGGAGTGTAAACTTACACGAGCAGTACTTC
-,TRBV28,-,TRBJ2-7,CASSFSAWSSYEQYF,TGTGCCAGCAGTTTTAGTGCGTGGAGCTCCTACGAGCAGTACTTC
-,TRBV5-4,-,TRBJ2-2,CASSLRNTGELFF,TGTGCCAGCAGCCTACGTAACACCGGGGAGCTGTTTTTT